This entry is about one T cell receptor (beta chain). Its antigen is still unknown. Using immunoSEQ multiplex PCR, the repertoire was profiled, and TCRdb retains in-frame clones only, with some absent. The table includes about 180,000 clones, 90% detected once. Germline V lookup: CDR1 KGHSH, CDR2 LQKENI. This CDR3 is built from 13 residues. The germline V and J ends were trimmed by 2 bases and 1 base, with 5 bases remaining between them. The source of the sample is a study of T cell responses to AZD1222 COVID-19 vaccine. Findings and caveats of the study: Donors, mostly white British, included more females; clonal diversity was possibly underestimated. Repertoire collection took place solely once the T cell response had peaked.

V is TRBV18 and J is TRBJ2-5; the D is unclear. The input for sequencing was peripheral blood, taken on day 0 of AZD1222 vaccination. This TCR derives from an adult in good health. The CDR3 bases are TGTGCCAGCTCACCAACACTCCAAGAGACCCAGTACTTC. This codes for CASSPTLQETQYF.